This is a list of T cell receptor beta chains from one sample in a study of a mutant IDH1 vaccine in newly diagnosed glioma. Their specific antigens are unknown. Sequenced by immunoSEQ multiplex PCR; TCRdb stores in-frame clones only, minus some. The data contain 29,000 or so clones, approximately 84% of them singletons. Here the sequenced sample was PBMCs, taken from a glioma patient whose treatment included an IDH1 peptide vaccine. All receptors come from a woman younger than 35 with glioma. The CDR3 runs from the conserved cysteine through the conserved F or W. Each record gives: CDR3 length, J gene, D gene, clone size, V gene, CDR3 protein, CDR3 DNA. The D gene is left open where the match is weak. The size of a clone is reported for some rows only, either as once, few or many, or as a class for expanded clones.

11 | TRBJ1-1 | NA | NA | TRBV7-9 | CASSLNVGAFF | TGTGCCAGCAGCTTAAATGTGGGAGCTTTCTTT
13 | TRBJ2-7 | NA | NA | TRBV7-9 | CASSPGNTYEQYF | TGTGCCAGCAGCCCCGGGAATACCTACGAGCAGTACTTC
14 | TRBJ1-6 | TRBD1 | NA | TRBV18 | CASSPGQDNSPLHF | TGTGCCAGCTCACCGGGACAGGATAATTCACCCCTCCACTTT
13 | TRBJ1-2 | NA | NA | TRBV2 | CASRVQGDYGYTF | TGTGCCAGCAGGGTACAGGGCGACTATGGCTACACCTTC
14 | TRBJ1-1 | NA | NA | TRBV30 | CAWTTGPMNTEAFF | TGTGCCTGGACAACCGGTCCTATGAACACTGAAGCTTTCTTT
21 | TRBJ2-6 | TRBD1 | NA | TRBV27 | CASTPLVPGQGPSGGANVLTF | TGTGCCAGCACCCCCCTGGTCCCGGGACAGGGGCCCTCGGGAGGGGCCAACGTCCTGACTTTC
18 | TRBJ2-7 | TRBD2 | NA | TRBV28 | CASSFTGGLAGRVFEQYF | TGTGCCAGCAGTTTTACCGGGGGCCTAGCGGGACGAGTTTTCGAGCAGTACTTC
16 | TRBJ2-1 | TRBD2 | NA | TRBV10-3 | CAIRPGTSGSVNEQFF | TGTGCCATCCGACCCGGGACTAGCGGGAGTGTCAATGAGCAGTTCTTC
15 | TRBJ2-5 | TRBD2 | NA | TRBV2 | CASTEEGLAVGSQYF | TGTGCCAGCACCGAAGAGGGACTAGCGGTCGGGTCCCAGTACTTC
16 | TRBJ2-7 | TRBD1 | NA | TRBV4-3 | CASSQGIGQGVDEQYF | TGCGCCAGCAGCCAAGGGATAGGACAGGGGGTCGACGAGCAGTACTTC
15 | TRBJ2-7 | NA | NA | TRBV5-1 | CASSLEQGVFNEQYF | TGCGCCAGCAGCTTGGAGCAGGGAGTTTTCAACGAGCAGTACTTC
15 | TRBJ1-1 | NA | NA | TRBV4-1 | CASSQDGNRNTEAFF | TGCGCCAGCAGCCAAGATGGTAACAGGAACACTGAAGCTTTCTTT
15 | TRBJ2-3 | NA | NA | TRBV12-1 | CASSHDRTSTDTQYF | TGTGCCAGCAGCCACGACAGAACTAGCACAGATACGCAGTATTTT
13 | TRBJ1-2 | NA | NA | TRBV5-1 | CASRESTGYGYTF | TGCGCCAGCAGAGAATCGACAGGCTATGGCTACACCTTC
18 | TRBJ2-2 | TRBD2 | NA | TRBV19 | CASTEGLAGAANTGELFF | TGTGCCAGTACCGAGGGACTAGCGGGGGCCGCGAACACCGGGGAGCTGTTTTTT
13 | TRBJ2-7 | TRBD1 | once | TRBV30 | CAWSQGQLNQQYF | TGTGCCTGGAGCCAGGGACAGCTAAATCAGCAGTACTTC
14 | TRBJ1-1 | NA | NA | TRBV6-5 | CASSSPGQNTEAFF | TGTGCCAGCAGTTCCCCCGGACAGAACACTGAAGCTTTCTTT
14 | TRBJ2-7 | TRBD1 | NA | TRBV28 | CASSLGTGGDEQYF | TGTGCCAGCAGTTTAGGGACAGGGGGCGACGAGCAGTACTTC
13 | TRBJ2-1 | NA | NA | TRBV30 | CAWSSTRHNEQFF | TGTGCCTGGAGTTCGACTAGGCACAATGAGCAGTTCTTC
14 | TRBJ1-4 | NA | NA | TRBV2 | CASRVQATNEKLFF | TGTGCCAGCAGAGTACAGGCAACTAATGAAAAACTGTTTTTT
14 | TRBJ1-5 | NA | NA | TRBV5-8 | CASSFTGVNQPQHF | TGTGCCAGCAGCTTTACAGGAGTCAATCAGCCCCAGCATTTT
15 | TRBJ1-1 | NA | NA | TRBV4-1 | CASSRDGHGGTEAFF | TGCGCCAGCAGCCGGGATGGACATGGGGGGACTGAAGCTTTCTTT
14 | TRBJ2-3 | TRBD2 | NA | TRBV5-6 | CASSTTSGWGTQYF | TGTGCCAGCAGCACGACTAGCGGTTGGGGTACGCAGTATTTT
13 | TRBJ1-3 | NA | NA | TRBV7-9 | CASQAAGGNTIYF | TGTGCCAGCCAGGCTGCGGGGGGAAACACCATATATTTT
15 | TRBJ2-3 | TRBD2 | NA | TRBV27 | CASSLAGGSTDTQYF | TGTGCCAGCAGTTTAGCGGGAGGGAGCACAGATACGCAGTATTTT
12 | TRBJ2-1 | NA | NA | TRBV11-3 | CASRDLGNEQFF | TGTGCCAGCAGGGATCTAGGCAATGAGCAGTTCTTC
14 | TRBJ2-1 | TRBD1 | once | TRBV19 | CASRIGQDYNEQFF | TGTGCCAGTAGGATCGGACAGGACTACAATGAGCAGTTCTTC
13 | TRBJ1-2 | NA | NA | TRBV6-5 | CASSFGGPGGYTF | TGTGCCAGCAGTTTTGGGGGTCCGGGGGGCTACACCTTC
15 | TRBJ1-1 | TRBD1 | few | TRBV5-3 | CARSALDRGKSEAFF | TGTGCCAGAAGCGCTCTCGACAGGGGGAAATCTGAAGCTTTCTTT
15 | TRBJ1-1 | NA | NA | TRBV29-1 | CSVRGLEGFGTEAFF | TGCAGCGTTCGCGGGTTAGAGGGGTTCGGCACTGAAGCTTTCTTT
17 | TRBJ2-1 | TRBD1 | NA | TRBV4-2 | CASSQERTGISYNEQFF | TGTGCCAGCAGCCAAGAAAGGACAGGTATCTCCTACAATGAGCAGTTCTTC
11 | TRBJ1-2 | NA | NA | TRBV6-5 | CASSYSGRYTF | TGTGCCAGCAGTTACTCGGGACGTTACACCTTC
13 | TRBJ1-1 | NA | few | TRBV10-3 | CAIRGQQNTEAFF | TGTGCCATCAGAGGACAGCAGAACACTGAAGCTTTCTTT
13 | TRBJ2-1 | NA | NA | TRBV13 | CASSGYIGNEQFF | TGTGCCAGCAGCGGGTACATTGGTAATGAGCAGTTCTTC
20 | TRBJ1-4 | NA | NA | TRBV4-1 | CASSQDWAGGLGSSNEKLFF | TGCGCCAGCAGCCAAGATTGGGCAGGAGGTCTCGGGAGTTCTAATGAAAAACTGTTTTTT
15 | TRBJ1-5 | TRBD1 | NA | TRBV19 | CASSQQGAGNQPQHF | TGTGCCAGTAGTCAACAGGGGGCTGGCAATCAGCCCCAGCATTTT
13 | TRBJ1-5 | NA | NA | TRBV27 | CASRRASNQPQHF | TGTGCCAGCAGACGTGCGAGCAATCAGCCCCAGCATTTT
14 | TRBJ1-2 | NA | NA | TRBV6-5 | CASSYSRWGTGYTF | TGTGCCAGCAGTTACTCCAGATGGGGTACGGGCTACACCTTC
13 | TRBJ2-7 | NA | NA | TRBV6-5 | CASSWRRAGEQYF | TGTGCCAGCAGTTGGCGACGGGCGGGGGAGCAGTACTTC
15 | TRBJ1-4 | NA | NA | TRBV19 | CASIPGSATNEKLFF | TGTGCCAGTATTCCGGGGTCAGCAACTAATGAAAAACTGTTTTTT
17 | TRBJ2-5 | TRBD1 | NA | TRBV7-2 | CASSTGTGGVAGETQYF | TGTGCCAGCAGCACCGGGACAGGGGGCGTAGCCGGAGAGACCCAGTACTTC
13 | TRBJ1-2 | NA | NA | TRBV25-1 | CASSEWGRNGYTF | TGTGCCAGCAGTGAATGGGGAAGAAATGGCTACACCTTC
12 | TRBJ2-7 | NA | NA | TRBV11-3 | CASSLFNYEQYF | TGTGCCAGCAGCTTATTTAACTACGAGCAGTACTTC
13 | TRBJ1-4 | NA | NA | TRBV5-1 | CASSLGTNEKLFF | TGCGCCAGCAGCTTGGGTACTAATGAAAAACTGTTTTTT
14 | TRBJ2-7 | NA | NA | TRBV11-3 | CASSLRSDSYEQYF | TGTGCCAGCAGCTTAAGGTCGGATTCCTACGAGCAGTACTTC
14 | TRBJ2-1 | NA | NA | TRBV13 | CASSFRTAYNEQFF | TGTGCCAGCAGCTTCCGGACAGCCTACAATGAGCAGTTCTTC
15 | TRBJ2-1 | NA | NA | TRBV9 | CASSAAGLIHNEQFF | TGTGCCAGCAGCGCCGCCGGATTGATCCACAATGAGCAGTTCTTC
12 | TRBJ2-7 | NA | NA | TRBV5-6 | CASSYLAYEQYF | TGTGCCAGCAGCTATCTAGCCTACGAGCAGTACTTC
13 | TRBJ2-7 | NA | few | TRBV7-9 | CASSPALYYEQYF | TGTGCCAGCAGCCCCGCACTTTACTACGAGCAGTACTTC
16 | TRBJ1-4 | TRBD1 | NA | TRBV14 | CASSLQLGTGIEKLFF | TGTGCCAGCAGCCTTCAACTCGGGACAGGGATTGAAAAACTGTTTTTT
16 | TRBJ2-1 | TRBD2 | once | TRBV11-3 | CASSSRLAGPYNEQFF | TGTGCCAGCAGCTCTCGACTAGCGGGGCCCTACAATGAGCAGTTCTTC
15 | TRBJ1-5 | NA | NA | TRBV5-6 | CASSFYRVSNQPQHF | TGTGCCAGCAGCTTTTACAGGGTTAGCAATCAGCCCCAGCATTTT
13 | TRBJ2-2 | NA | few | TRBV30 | CAWSRGYTGELFF | TGTGCCTGGAGTAGAGGATACACCGGGGAGCTGTTTTTT
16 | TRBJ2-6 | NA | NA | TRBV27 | CASSRRDRSGANVLTF | TGTGCCAGCAGCCGCCGAGACAGGTCTGGGGCCAACGTCCTGACTTTC